A selection of T cell receptor beta chains follows, all from one sample in a study of technical replicates of blood from a handful of donors. Assay used: immunoSEQ multiplex PCR; TCRdb lists only in-frame clones, some missing. The sample comprises about 76,000 clones, 75% to 95% of which are singletons, and less than 0.3% rests with the top ten. Source material: T cells isolated from PBMCs. The receptors here all came from a human donor in good health. Both conserved end residues are part of each CDR3. Fields, in order: D gene, clone size, J gene, V gene, CDR3 DNA, CDR3 protein. D genes are given only for firm matches. Size values are once, few and many counts, or a class for expanded clones, and some rows have none.

D: -; size: -; J: TRBJ2-6; V: TRBV4-2; DNA: TGTGCCAGCAGCCACCATGGGGCCAACGTCCTGACTTTC; CDR3: CASSHHGANVLTF
D: -; size: few; J: TRBJ2-2; V: TRBV12-5; DNA: TGTGCTAGTGGTCGGGAACCCAACACCGGGGAGCTGTTTTTT; CDR3: CASGREPNTGELFF
D: TRBD1; size: -; J: TRBJ1-1; V: TRBV11-3; DNA: TGTGCCAGCAGCTTGACAGGGGTTTGGTTCAGCAATCGGAACACTGAAGCTTTCTTT; CDR3: CASSLTGVWFSNRNTEAFF
D: -; size: -; J: TRBJ2-1; V: TRBV19; DNA: TGTGCCAGTAGCGTGTTGTTCGATGAGCAGTTCTTC; CDR3: CASSVLFDEQFF
D: TRBD2; size: -; J: TRBJ2-1; V: TRBV5-4; DNA: TGTGCCAGCGGACTAGCGGGGGGTTACAATGAGCAGTTCTTC; CDR3: CASGLAGGYNEQFF
D: -; size: -; J: TRBJ1-1; V: TRBV5-1; DNA: TGCGCCAGCAGTCCACAGGGGAACACTGAAGCTTTCTTT; CDR3: CASSPQGNTEAFF
D: -; size: -; J: TRBJ2-1; V: TRBV4-1; DNA: TGCGCCAGCAGCCAAGATAGGGCGGGGACTTACAATGAGCAGTTCTTC; CDR3: CASSQDRAGTYNEQFF
D: TRBD1; size: -; J: TRBJ1-2; V: TRBV6-4; DNA: TGTGCCAGCAGTGACTCTGGGGACAGGGGTGGCTACACCTTC; CDR3: CASSDSGDRGGYTF
D: -; size: -; J: TRBJ2-7; V: TRBV28; DNA: TGTGCCAGCACCCTCGATGGGGCAGGATCCTACGAGCAGTACTTC; CDR3: CASTLDGAGSYEQYF
D: -; size: -; J: TRBJ1-5; V: TRBV7-9; DNA: TGTGCCAGCAGCTTAGACCCAGGGGTCACCCAGCATTTT; CDR3: CASSLDPGVTQHF
D: TRBD2; size: -; J: TRBJ2-1; V: TRBV7-7; DNA: TGTGCTAGCAGCTTAGGAGCGGGGGCGTACAATGAGCAGTTCTTC; CDR3: CASSLGAGAYNEQFF
D: TRBD2; size: -; J: TRBJ2-1; V: TRBV2; DNA: TGTGCCAGCAGTGAACAGACTAGCGGGAGAAAGAATGAGCAGTTCTTC; CDR3: CASSEQTSGRKNEQFF
D: TRBD2; size: -; J: TRBJ2-1; V: TRBV15; DNA: TGTGCCACCAGCAGCGGGACTAGTGGCTTGGATGAGCAGTTCTTC; CDR3: CATSSGTSGLDEQFF
D: -; size: -; J: TRBJ2-7; V: TRBV6-1; DNA: TGTGCCAGCCGCCCCGACACCCCCTACGAGCAGTACTTC; CDR3: CASRPDTPYEQYF
D: -; size: -; J: TRBJ1-2; V: TRBV6-6; DNA: TGTGCCAGCAGTTACTCGGGAGGGGATGGCTACACCTTC; CDR3: CASSYSGGDGYTF
D: -; size: once; J: TRBJ1-1; V: TRBV7-6; DNA: TGTGCCAGCAGCTTACAGGGGAACACTGAAGCTTTCTTT; CDR3: CASSLQGNTEAFF
D: TRBD1; size: -; J: TRBJ1-1; V: TRBV7-3; DNA: TGTGCCACCTTGCCGGGACAGGGGGTTACGAACACTGAAGCTTTCTTT; CDR3: CATLPGQGVTNTEAFF
D: -; size: -; J: TRBJ2-1; V: TRBV15; DNA: TGTGCCACCAGCCACCGGGGGGCGCTAGGGGGTGAGCAGTTCTTC; CDR3: CATSHRGALGGEQFF
D: -; size: -; J: TRBJ1-6; V: TRBV30; DNA: TGTGCCTGGAGTGTAGCGTCAGAGGGCTCACCCCTCCACTTT; CDR3: CAWSVASEGSPLHF
D: TRBD1; size: -; J: TRBJ1-1; V: TRBV10-1; DNA: TGCGCCAGCTCGGGACAGGGGTACACTGAAGCTTTCTTT; CDR3: CASSGQGYTEAFF
D: -; size: -; J: TRBJ1-4; V: TRBV4-1; DNA: TGCGCCAGCAGCCCCGCAACTAATGAAAAACTGTTTTTT; CDR3: CASSPATNEKLFF
D: TRBD2; size: -; J: TRBJ2-1; V: TRBV7-9; DNA: TGTGCCAGCAGCCTCGGGGAGGGTCAATTCTATGAGCAGTTCTTC; CDR3: CASSLGEGQFYEQFF
D: TRBD1; size: -; J: TRBJ2-7; V: TRBV11-2; DNA: TGTGCCAGCAGCTTAGCCCGGACAGGTTGGTACGAGCAGTACTTC; CDR3: CASSLARTGWYEQYF
D: -; size: -; J: TRBJ2-3; V: TRBV9; DNA: TGTGCCAGCAGCGTAAAGCCATTCCCAGATACGCAGTATTTT; CDR3: CASSVKPFPDTQYF
D: TRBD2; size: -; J: TRBJ2-3; V: TRBV9; DNA: TGTGCCAGCAGCGTCCATGGGGGACTAGCGGGGGGGACAGATACGCAGTATTTT; CDR3: CASSVHGGLAGGTDTQYF
D: TRBD1; size: -; J: TRBJ1-1; V: TRBV9; DNA: TGTGCCAGCAGCCTCGGGACAGGGGGATCTGCCGAAGCTTTCTTT; CDR3: CASSLGTGGSAEAFF
D: -; size: -; J: TRBJ2-5; V: TRBV10-1; DNA: TGCGCCAGCAGTGAAGGAGGACAAGAGACCCAGTACTTC; CDR3: CASSEGGQETQYF
D: -; size: -; J: TRBJ2-5; V: TRBV2; DNA: TGTGCCAGCAGTGACCCTGGTGGGGGGGCCGGTGGGACCCAGTACTTC; CDR3: CASSDPGGGAGGTQYF
D: -; size: -; J: TRBJ2-7; V: TRBV6-1; DNA: TGTGCCAGCAGTGAAGACAGGTCCCCTTCCTACGAGCAGTACTTC; CDR3: CASSEDRSPSYEQYF
D: -; size: -; J: TRBJ2-3; V: TRBV9; DNA: TGTGCCAGCACTGTTTCCGGGTATAGCACAGATACGCAGTATTTT; CDR3: CASTVSGYSTDTQYF
D: -; size: -; J: TRBJ1-5; V: TRBV21-1; DNA: TGTGCCAGCAGAGTCCAGACGACACTAGGGCCCCAGCATTTT; CDR3: CASRVQTTLGPQHF
D: -; size: -; J: TRBJ2-6; V: TRBV5-1; DNA: TGCGCCAGCAGTCCCGGGACAATCGTTGGGGCCAACGTCCTGACTTTC; CDR3: CASSPGTIVGANVLTF
D: TRBD1; size: -; J: TRBJ2-3; V: TRBV5-1; DNA: TGCGCCAGCAGCTCGAACAGGGGGGTGCCAGATACGCAGTATTTT; CDR3: CASSSNRGVPDTQYF
D: -; size: -; J: TRBJ1-1; V: TRBV6-5; DNA: TGTGCCAGCAGAGCATTCGGTGAAGCTTTCTTT; CDR3: CASRAFGEAFF
D: -; size: -; J: TRBJ1-3; V: TRBV10-3; DNA: TGTGCCATCAGGACCGGAGATTCTGGAAACACCATATATTTT; CDR3: CAIRTGDSGNTIYF
D: TRBD1; size: -; J: TRBJ1-1; V: TRBV6-6; DNA: TGTGCCAGCAGTTACTCGGGGACAGACACTGAAGCTTTCTTT; CDR3: CASSYSGTDTEAFF
D: -; size: -; J: TRBJ2-5; V: TRBV29-1; DNA: TGCAGCGTCAAGGCAGGGCAAGAGACCCAGTACTTC; CDR3: CSVKAGQETQYF
D: TRBD1; size: -; J: TRBJ1-4; V: TRBV29-1; DNA: TGCAGCGTTGAAGACGGCAGGGGGTGGGATGAAAAACTGTTTTTT; CDR3: CSVEDGRGWDEKLFF
D: -; size: -; J: TRBJ1-1; V: TRBV7-9; DNA: TGTGCCAGCAGCTCCACCGGGGGCGGGGGCGGATATGAAGCTTTCTTT; CDR3: CASSSTGGGGGYEAFF
D: -; size: -; J: TRBJ1-1; V: TRBV30; DNA: TGTGCCTGGACGATTACAGGCCCAAACACTGAAGCTTTCTTT; CDR3: CAWTITGPNTEAFF
D: -; size: few; J: TRBJ1-2; V: TRBV28; DNA: TGTGCCAGCGAGACAGGTAGAGGCTACACCTTC; CDR3: CASETGRGYTF
D: TRBD1; size: -; J: TRBJ2-7; V: TRBV7-9; DNA: TGTGCCAGCAGCCCCAGGGGGCTCGAGCAGTACTTC; CDR3: CASSPRGLEQYF
D: -; size: -; J: TRBJ2-2; V: TRBV7-2; DNA: TGTGCCAGCAGCTCTGCAGGGTACACCGGGGAGCTGTTTTTT; CDR3: CASSSAGYTGELFF
D: TRBD1; size: -; J: TRBJ2-2; V: TRBV10-1; DNA: TGCGCCAGCAGTGCGGCAGGGGGCACCGGGGAGCTGTTTTTT; CDR3: CASSAAGGTGELFF
D: TRBD2; size: -; J: TRBJ2-7; V: TRBV28; DNA: TGTGCCAGCAGTTTATCTAGCGGGAGAACGGTATACGAGCAGTACTTC; CDR3: CASSLSSGRTVYEQYF